This entry lists 27 T cell receptor beta chains sequenced from one sample in a study of breast tumors, draining lymph nodes, adjacent tissues. TCRdb used MiXCR to reprocess the multiplex PCR reads, holding one entry per CDR3 protein. This sample has approximately 190,000 distinct CDR3 sequences; 31% occur once, and the top ten carry roughly 4.3%. Breast cancer patients provided tissue from their axillary draining lymph nodes. The sample taken for sequencing was axillary lymph node tissue. The receptors were gathered from a female donor with breast cancer. Some clones in this sample may be carry-over from other donors' samples.

This clonotype was seen many times. This chain joins TRBV11-1 and TRBJ2-5, with D perhaps matching TRBD1 or TRBD2 (5 bases each). The CDR3 is 13 residues long. Per the germline V gene, CDR1 is SGHAT and CDR2 is FQDESV (reference sequence). V was clipped by 3 bases and J by 1 base, with 6 bases between them. For the CDR3, the DNA is TGTGCCAGCAGCTTCGGGACCCAAGAGACCCAGTACTTC. The encoded protein is CASSFGTQETQYF.

This clonotype was picked up many times. This chain uses TRBV20-1 with TRBJ2-3; 12 bases match TRBD2. CDR1 is DFQATT and CDR2 is SNEGSKA in the germline V gene (reference sequence). V lost 0 bases and J lost 5; bases outside the gene matches: 12. This CDR3 is built from 18 residues. The CDR3 nucleotides read TGCAGTGCTAGAGATCAGGAGCTAGCGGGGGGGCAGATAGATACGCAGTATTTT. It specifies CSARDQELAGGQIDTQYF.

In regard to this clonotype: Being one base from a much bigger clone, this may be a read error. Since no conserved phenylalanine or tryptophan closes the CDR3, a read error is the likely cause. The genes are TRBV2 and TRBJ1-2; D not resolved. CDR1 is SNHLY and CDR2 is FYNNEI in the germline V gene. The CDR3 loop spans 13 amino acids. CDR3 protein: CASSEWPNHGYTI. The CDR3 DNA follows: TGTGCCAGCAGTGAATGGCCTAACCATGGCTACACCATC.

At least ten counts were recorded for this clonotype. This chain joins TRBV11-2 and TRBJ2-7, with 8 bases aligning to TRBD1. CDR3 length: 14 residues. J gave up 3 bases and V 5 bases, and 6 bases lay outside the gene matches. Germline values: CDR1 SGHAT, CDR2 FQNNGV. For the CDR3, the DNA is TGTGCCAGCAGCACCCGGACAGGGTTCTACGAGCAGTACTTC. This sequence encodes CASSTRTGFYEQYF.

For this clonotype: Just one base apart from a much larger clone, this may be a read error. The chain uses TRBV5-1 and TRBJ2-5; possibly TRBD2 for D (6 bases). Germline V gene lookup returns CDR1 SGHRS and CDR2 YFSETQ. CDR3 length: 15 residues. Trimming removed 4 bases at V and 4 bases at J, with 17 bases between. CDR3 bases: TGCGCCAGCAGCCCGCGGCGGGGCAGGGCAGAGACCCAGTACTTC. It encodes CASSPRRGRAETQYF.

This clonotype was detected ten times or more. The CDR3 DNA reads TGTGCCAGCAGCAAAAGGACAGGCCTAACGAACACCGGGGAGCTGTTTTTT. It is translated as CASSKRTGLTNTGELFF. The rearrangement uses TRBV6-5 and TRBJ2-2, with TRBD1 matching over 7 bases. This CDR3 has 17 residues. With V trimmed by 6 bases and J by 0 bases, 10 bases remained unmatched. Germline values: CDR1 MNHEY, CDR2 SVGAGI.

For this clonotype: A clone one base away is much larger, so this may be a read error. This chain connects TRBV20-1 to TRBJ1-5; 7 bases are a match to TRBD1. The CDR3 loop spans 15 amino acids. CDR1 and CDR2 from the germline V gene are DFQATT and SNEGSKA (reference sequence). The CDR3: CGAGFTGDSNQPQHF. In DNA, the CDR3 is TGCGGTGCTGGCTTTACAGGGGATAGCAATCAGCCCCAGCATTTT.

A word on this clonotype: A clone one base away is much larger, so this may be a read error. The J gene is TRBJ2-3, the V gene TRBV7-2, with 11 bases that match TRBD2. The length of the CDR3 is 18 residues. The V gene's germline CDR1 is SGHTA and CDR2 FQGNSA. The CDR3 sequence: CASSSGTSGFRSTHTQYF. In DNA, the CDR3 is TGTGCCAGCAGCTCCGGGACTAGCGGATTCCGGAGCACACATACGCAGTATTTT.

The chain uses TRBV28 and TRBJ2-4, with 11 bases that match TRBD1. The CDR3 covers 16 residues. Germline loops: CDR1 MDHEN, CDR2 SYDVKM. V shed 6 bases and J 2 bases; nucleotides not matched to a gene: 6. The CDR3 spells CASRPDRGLPKNIQYF. CDR3 in DNA: TGTGCCAGCAGACCGGACAGGGGGCTCCCCAAAAACATTCAGTACTTC.

This clonotype was counted at least ten times. This chain uses TRBV27 with TRBJ2-5, with 10 bases aligning to TRBD2. J lost 5 bases, V lost 8 bases, and 5 bases had no gene match. The CDR3 contains 13 residues. The germline CDR1 and CDR2 sequences are MNHEY and SMNVEV (reference sequence). CDR3 nucleotide sequence: TGTGCCAGCGGTACTAGCGGGATGGAGACCCAGTACTTC. Encoded protein: CASGTSGMETQYF.

This clonotype has a handful of counts. V is TRBV18 and J is TRBJ2-5, with 9 bases lining up with TRBD1. The CDR3 length is 15 residues. Trimming took 6 bases from V and 5 from J; bases not matched to a gene: 10. From germline, CDR1 is KGHSH and CDR2 LQKENI. The CDR3 DNA sequence: TGTGCCAGCTCCCCAGGACAGGGGATTTACGAGACCCAGTACTTC. Translation gives CASSPGQGIYETQYF.

A word on this clonotype: One end of the junction varies from germline; a read error may be responsible. This rearrangement joins TRBV5-1 to TRBJ2-5, with 9 bases matching TRBD2. The germline gives CDR1 SGHRS, CDR2 YFSETQ. The CDR3 totals 14 residues. The CDR3 DNA reads as TGCGCCAGCAGCTCGGGACTAGCAGAAGACACCCAGTACTTC. It codes for CASSSGLAEDTQYF.

There are many counts of this clonotype. The genes are TRBV6-6 and TRBJ2-1; weak D call: TRBD2 (5 bases). The CDR3 is 14 residues long. V lost 4 bases and J lost 7, with 14 bases in between. Germline CDR1 reads MNHNY; CDR2 reads SVGAGI (reference sequence). The CDR3 here is CASSFIPSGNEQFF. The CDR3 DNA sequence: TGTGCCAGCAGTTTTATCCCCAGCGGTAATGAGCAGTTCTTC.

The V gene is TRBV6-1, the J gene TRBJ2-3, with 12 bases identical to TRBD2. This CDR3 is built from 15 residues. Germline V gene data show CDR1 as MNHNS and CDR2 as SASEGT. With 9 bases clipped from V and 2 bases from J, the junction kept 6 bases outside the gene matches. CDR3 DNA: TGTGCCAGTCTACTAGCGGGAGGTCACACAGATACGCAGTATTTT. This gives the protein CASLLAGGHTDTQYF.

The sample holds many counts of this clonotype. The chain combines TRBV2 with TRBJ2-4, with TRBD2 matching over 7 bases. CDR1 is SNHLY, CDR2 FYNNEI, per germline. V shed 5 bases, J shed 5 bases, and the junction held 6 bases outside the gene matches. The CDR3 sequence is 14 residues long. CDR3 sequence: CASSSGGGENIQYF. The DNA of the CDR3 is TGTGCCAGCAGTTCGGGCGGGGGTGAAAACATTCAGTACTTC.

This clonotype was picked up many times. The chain couples TRBV20-1 to TRBJ1-5; 8 nucleotides align to TRBD1. Germline CDR1 is DFQATT and CDR2 is SNEGSKA (reference sequence). V shed 1 base, J shed 5 bases, and the junction held 7 bases outside the gene matches. The CDR3 length is 15 residues. The CDR3 loop is CSARAPQGGHQPQHF. The CDR3 coding sequence is TGCAGTGCTAGAGCCCCACAGGGGGGCCATCAGCCCCAGCATTTT.

This clonotype was recorded many times. This chain links TRBV7-2 with TRBJ2-7; TRBD2 agrees at 9 bases. V was clipped by 2 bases and J by 5 bases; unmatched bases: 7. The CDR3 spans 15 residues. The germline gives CDR1 SGHTA, CDR2 FQGNSA. CDR3 sequence (DNA): TGTGCCAGCAGCTTAATAGCGGGAGTGGAGAACGAGCAGTACTTC. Translated: CASSLIAGVENEQYF.

CDR3 sequence reads: CASRSGEAYGYTF. The CDR3, as DNA: TGCGCCAGCAGATCAGGGGAGGCCTATGGCTACACCTTC. The rearrangement uses TRBV5-1 and TRBJ1-2; perhaps TRBD1 as D (6 bases). This CDR3 is built from 13 residues. Germline CDR1 and CDR2: SGHRS and YFSETQ. Between the trimmed V and J ends, which lost 5 bases and 4 bases, there was a span of 12 bases.

This clonotype occurred many times. The chain recombines TRBV9 with TRBJ2-1, with 9 nucleotides matching TRBD1. After removal of 2 bases from V and 5 bases from J, the junction contained 5 bases not matched to a gene. The CDR3 has 15 residues. Per germline, CDR1 SGDLS and CDR2 YYNGEE. The CDR3 DNA follows: TGTGCCAGCAGCGTGACAGGGGGACCAGACAATGAGCAGTTCTTC. This sequence encodes CASSVTGGPDNEQFF. Based on the CDR3 plus reference TRBV9 and TRBJ2-1, the full variable domain is DSGVTQTPKHLITATGQRVTLRCSPRSGDLSVYWYQQSLDQGLQFLIQYYNGEERAKGNILERFSAQQFPDLHSELNLSSLELGDSALYFCASSVTGGPDNEQFFGPGTRLTVL.

For this clonotype: In this CDR3 the conserved last residue, phenylalanine or tryptophan, is missing, so a read error is likely. The CDR3 sequence: CSASWASRDQPQHG. CDR3 DNA: TGCAGTGCTAGTTGGGCCTCAAGAGATCAGCCCCAGCATGGT. The genes are TRBV20-1 and TRBJ1-5; no definite D call. This CDR3 has 14 residues. V was trimmed by 3 bases and J by 5 bases, leaving 14 bases between them. The germline V gene encodes CDR1 DFQATT and CDR2 SNEGSKA (reference sequence).

In its sample, this clonotype was seen many times. The rearrangement uses TRBV3-1 and TRBJ1-3; TRBD1 might be the D (5 bases). The germline CDR1 and CDR2 sequences are LGHDT and YNNKEL (reference sequence). The CDR3 has 15 amino acids. V lost 1 base and J lost 6, with 13 bases in between. CDR3 protein: CASSQGGFPQNTIYF. The CDR3 DNA follows: TGTGCCAGCAGCCAAGGGGGGTTTCCGCAAAACACCATATATTTT. The complete variable domain, with remaining parts taken from reference TRBV3-1 and TRBJ1-3, reads DTAVSQTPKYLVTQMGNDKSIKCEQNLGHDTMYWYKQDSKKFLKIMFSYNNKELIINETVPNRFSPKSPDKAHLNLHINSLELGDSAVYFCASSQGGFPQNTIYFGEGSWLTVV.

The J gene is TRBJ1-2, the V gene TRBV9; TRBD1 matches 7 bases. Germline V gene data show CDR1 as SGDLS and CDR2 as YYNGEE. The CDR3 spans 15 residues. With 4 bases clipped from V and 6 bases from J, the junction kept 12 bases outside the gene matches. The CDR3 nucleotides read TGTGCCAGCAGCACTTCCCACAGGGGAAGAGATGGCTACACCTTC. This sequence encodes CASSTSHRGRDGYTF.

In this sample, this clonotype turned up a few times. This chain connects TRBV27 to TRBJ1-2; TRBD1 might be the D (5 bases). V dropped 6 bases and J dropped 0 bases, with 14 bases sitting between them. This CDR3 comprises 15 residues. Germline V gene sequence: CDR1 MNHEY, CDR2 SMNVEV (reference sequence). CDR3 loop: CASRPHQGSNYGYTF. The CDR3 DNA reads as TGTGCCAGCAGACCTCATCAGGGTTCTAACTATGGCTACACCTTC.

This clonotype has at least ten counts. The gene calls are TRBV12-3 or TRBV12-4 and TRBJ2-2; unclear D gene. V was clipped by 7 bases and J by 6 bases, with 6 bases between them. The CDR3 sequence is 11 residues long. CDR3 sequence reads: CASKAAGELFF. DNA for the CDR3: TGTGCCAGCAAGGCGGCCGGGGAGCTGTTTTTT.

This clonotype was recorded a few times. The chain recombines TRBV6-5 with TRBJ2-1; D might be TRBD1 (6 bases). Germline V gene sequence: CDR1 MNHEY, CDR2 SVGAGI. The CDR3 is 14 amino acids. Trimming took 5 bases from V and 5 from J, leaving 13 bases between them. Here the CDR3 reads CASSHVKGDNEQFF. The CDR3 DNA follows: TGTGCCAGCAGTCATGTTAAGGGGGACAATGAGCAGTTCTTC.

Worth noting for this clonotype: A much larger clone differs from this one at a single base, so this may be a read error. The genes are TRBV20-1 and TRBJ1-3; D not resolved. The V gene's germline CDR1 is DFQATT and CDR2 SNEGSKA (reference sequence). Trimming left V 4 bases short and J 4 bases short, with 5 bases between. The CDR3 loop spans 11 amino acids. The CDR3 DNA sequence: TGCAGTGCTAAAGACGGAAACACCATATATTTT. Residues: CSAKDGNTIYF.

This clonotype appeared a few times. A much larger clone lies one base from this, so it may be a read error. This chain links TRBV30 with TRBJ2-7, with 8 bases matching TRBD2. The germline V gene encodes CDR1 GTSNPN and CDR2 SVGIG (reference sequence). The CDR3 has 14 residues. Losses at the gene ends were 2 bases for V and 9 bases for J; bases not matched to a gene: 12. CDR3 region: CAWSKTGTSGGQYF. In DNA form, the CDR3 reads TGTGCCTGGAGTAAAACCGGGACTAGTGGTGGGCAGTACTTC.